The clone carrying this T cell receptor beta chain has only one observation. As yet, its antigen is unknown. Treatment in this sample: some 20 received Ad26.COV2.S at low or high dose, single or two shots; roughly five received placebo; per-sample allocation not given. It was on day 63 after the first vaccine or placebo injection that samples were taken. This entry comes from a study of Ad26.COV2.S vaccination and SARS-CoV-2 variants. At the level of the study: The vaccine Ad26.COV2.S was put into the muscle once, or twice with 56 days between. Study-wide points: Similar non-spike TCR breadth was observed in recipients of vaccine and of placebo. There was a possibility that the TCR breadth and depth analyses underestimated total T cell responses.

This CDR3 is built from 14 residues. Germline V lookup: CDR1 DFQATT, CDR2 SNEGSKA (reference sequence). With V trimmed by 3 bases and J by 4 bases, 8 bases remained unmatched. The method was immunoSEQ multiplex PCR; TCRdb's version includes in-frame clones alone and lacks a portion of them. The profile shows about 440,000 clones, roughly 87% of them singletons. The chain recombines TRBV20-1 with TRBJ2-5; 7 nucleotides match TRBD2. Sequencing was performed on peripheral blood, taken in a trial of Ad26.COV2.S vaccine versus placebo. The sequence derives from a person aged 18-65 years who received the Ad26.COV2.S COVID-19 vaccine or a placebo. This chain's CDR3 is CSASPGGRGETQYF. CDR3 DNA sequence: TGCAGTGCTAGTCCGGGCGGGAGAGGAGAGACCCAGTACTTC.